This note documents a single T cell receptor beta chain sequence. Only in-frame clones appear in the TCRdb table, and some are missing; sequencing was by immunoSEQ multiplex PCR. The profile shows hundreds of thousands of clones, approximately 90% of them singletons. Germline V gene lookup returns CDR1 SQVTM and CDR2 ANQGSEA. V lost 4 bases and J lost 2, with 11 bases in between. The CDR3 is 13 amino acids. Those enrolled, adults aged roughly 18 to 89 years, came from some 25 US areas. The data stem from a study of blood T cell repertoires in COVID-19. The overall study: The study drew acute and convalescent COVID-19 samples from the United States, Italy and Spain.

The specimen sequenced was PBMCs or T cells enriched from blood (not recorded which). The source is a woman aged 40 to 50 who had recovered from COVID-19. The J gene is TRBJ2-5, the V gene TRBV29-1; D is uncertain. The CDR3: CSVGLAQQETQYF. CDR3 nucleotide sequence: TGCAGCGTTGGTCTCGCACAGCAAGAGACCCAGTACTTC.